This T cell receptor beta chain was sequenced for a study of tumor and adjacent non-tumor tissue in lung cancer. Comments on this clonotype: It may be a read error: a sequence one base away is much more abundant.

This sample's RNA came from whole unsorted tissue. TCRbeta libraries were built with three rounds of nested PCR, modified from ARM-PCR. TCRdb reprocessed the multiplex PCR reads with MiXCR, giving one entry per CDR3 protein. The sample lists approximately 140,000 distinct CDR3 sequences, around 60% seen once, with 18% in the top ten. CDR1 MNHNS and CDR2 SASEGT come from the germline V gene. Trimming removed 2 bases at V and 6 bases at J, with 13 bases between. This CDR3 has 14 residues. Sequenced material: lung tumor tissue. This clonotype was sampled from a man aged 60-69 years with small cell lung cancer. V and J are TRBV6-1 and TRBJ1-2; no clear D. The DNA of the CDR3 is TGTGCCAGCAGTGAAATTGCAAGATTCGATGGCTACACCTTC. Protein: CASSEIARFDGYTF.